These 29 T cell receptor beta chains share one sample of origin, sequenced in a study of blood T cell repertoires in COVID-19. Generated by immunoSEQ multiplex PCR, the TCRdb table keeps only in-frame clones and is missing some. The sample holds 65,000 to 100,000 clones, around 80% seen once. Sequencing input: peripheral blood. These receptors all stem from a human donor in a cohort sampled during active COVID-19.

This chain links TRBV5-1 with TRBJ2-3; D gene unclear. V gave up 1 base and J gave up 12 bases, with 12 bases separating them. The CDR3 consists of 12 residues. The germline V gene encodes CDR1 SGHRS and CDR2 YFSETQ. In DNA, the CDR3 is TGCGCCAGCAGCTTGCAGGCTATTATACAGTATTTT. Protein product: CASSLQAIIQYF. The full variable domain, rest sourced from reference TRBV5-1 and TRBJ2-3, is KAGVTQTPRYLIKTRGQQVTLSCSPISGHRSVSWYQQTPGQGLQFLFEYFSETQRNKGNFPGRFSGRQFSNSRSEMNVSTLELGDSALYLCASSLQAIIQYFGPGTRLTVL.

V gene TRBV18 combines with J gene TRBJ1-5, with 10 bases that match TRBD1. CDR3 length: 16 amino acids. V gave up 3 bases and J gave up 6 bases; unmatched junction bases: 8. The germline V gene has CDR1 KGHSH and CDR2 LQKENI. The CDR3 here is CASSPRDRGGGQPQHF. As DNA, the CDR3 is TGTGCCAGCTCACCCCGGGACAGGGGCGGCGGTCAGCCCCAGCATTTT.

The V call is TRBV7-2, the J call TRBJ2-1; 10 nucleotides line up with TRBD2. V lost 4 bases and J lost 3; bases outside the gene matches: 3. The CDR3 consists of 15 residues. CDR1 is SGHTA and CDR2 is FQGNSA in the germline V gene. In nucleotides, the CDR3 is TGTGCCAGCAGCTGGACTAGCGGAGACTACAATGAGCAGTTCTTC. Amino acid sequence: CASSWTSGDYNEQFF.

The V gene is TRBV5-1, the J gene TRBJ2-7; 8 positions agree with TRBD2. V lost 4 bases to trimming and J lost 2 bases; unmatched junction nucleotides: 5. The germline gives CDR1 SGHRS, CDR2 YFSETQ. The CDR3 length is 14 residues. CDR3 sequence: CASSLPGGAYEQYF. The DNA for the CDR3 is TGCGCCAGCAGCCTCCCGGGGGGGGCCTACGAGCAGTACTTC.

The chain carries TRBV3-1 (or the pseudogene TRBV3-2) and TRBJ1-1, with unresolved D. The CDR3 runs to 12 residues. The germline V and J ends were trimmed by 5 bases and 3 bases, with 7 bases remaining between them. In germline, CDR1 is LGHDT, CDR2 YNNKEL (reference sequence). The CDR3 spells CASSEADTEAFF. In DNA, the CDR3 is TGTGCCAGCAGCGAGGCGGACACTGAAGCTTTCTTT.

J is TRBJ2-7 and V is TRBV23-1, with a weak D call TRBD2 (5 bases). TRBV23-1 is noted as an ORF with a role that remains uncertain. There are 10 residues in the CDR3. V lost 7 bases, J lost 6 bases, and 7 bases lay in between. The CDR3 sequence: CASTGSEQYF. CDR3 DNA sequence: TGCGCCAGCACGGGATCCGAGCAGTACTTC.

This rearrangement joins TRBV9 to TRBJ1-1; a weak D match, TRBD1 (5 bases). CDR1 and CDR2 (germline): SGDLS, YYNGEE. This CDR3 has 13 residues. Trimming took 6 bases from V and 4 from J, leaving 13 bases between them. CDR3 nucleotide sequence: TGTGCCAGCAACAGAGACGGGGGCACTGAAGCTTTCTTT. Encoded protein: CASNRDGGTEAFF.

The table lists this clone with a count of one. The chain joins TRBV5-1 to TRBJ1-5; 11 bases map to TRBD1. The ends lost 0 bases at V and 6 bases at J; junction bases unmatched: 2. The CDR3 sequence is 15 residues long. The germline V gene encodes CDR1 SGHRS and CDR2 YFSETQ. CDR3 residues: CASSLEGQGGQPQHF. The CDR3 DNA follows: TGCGCCAGCAGCTTGGAGGGACAGGGGGGTCAGCCCCAGCATTTT.

This chain connects TRBV4-1 to TRBJ1-2; D possibly corresponds to TRBD1 (6 bases). The CDR3 has 16 residues. With 0 bases removed from V and 2 bases from J, the gap between germline ends came to 13 bases. Germline values: CDR1 MGHRA, CDR2 YSYEKL. The CDR3 sequence: CASSQDSGTPNYGYTF. CDR3 coding DNA: TGCGCCAGCAGCCAAGATTCAGGGACACCGAACTATGGCTACACCTTC.

This clone occurred once. V is TRBV12-3 or TRBV12-4 and J is TRBJ1-1; D is undetermined. CDR3 size: 12 residues. V lost 3 bases to trimming and J lost 1 base, with 3 bases between them. The CDR3 bases are TGTGCCAGCAGTTTGAGGAACACTGAAGCTTTCTTT. It is translated as CASSLRNTEAFF.

The chain links TRBV7-8 to TRBJ2-3; 10 nucleotides line up with TRBD1. The V gene end was trimmed by 5 bases and the J gene end by 4 bases; junction bases not matched to a gene: 6. Germline V gene sequence: CDR1 SGHVS, CDR2 FQNEAQ. CDR3 length equals 15 residues. The CDR3 DNA is TGTGCCAGCAGCATACGACAGGGGGCGGCAGATACGCAGTATTTT. Its translation: CASSIRQGAADTQYF.

This CDR3 is CASKSRDREGAFF. The DNA of the CDR3 is TGTGCCAGCAAAAGTAGGGACAGGGAAGGAGCTTTCTTT. The chain employs TRBV12-3 or TRBV12-4 and TRBJ1-1; 9 bases line up with TRBD1. The CDR3 has 13 residues. V lost 7 bases to trimming and J lost 10 bases; unmatched junction nucleotides: 10.

V usage is TRBV19 and J usage is TRBJ2-3, with D tentatively TRBD1 (5 bases). The CDR3 has 14 amino acids. Trimming left V 7 bases short and J 6 bases short, with 17 bases between. Germline-derived CDR1 and CDR2 are LNHDA and SQIVND (reference sequence). The CDR3 loop is CASTARIRADTQYF. The CDR3 DNA is TGTGCCAGTACGGCGAGAATCAGGGCGGATACGCAGTATTTT.

The chain uses TRBV28 and TRBJ1-2, with 9 bases matching TRBD1. Germline CDR1 is MDHEN and CDR2 is SYDVKM. The V and J ends lost 3 bases and 4 bases, in that order; junction bases with no gene match: 3. This CDR3 region has 14 residues. CDR3: CASSLSTGGYGYTF. The CDR3 region has the DNA TGTGCCAGCAGTTTGTCGACAGGGGGCTATGGCTACACCTTC.

This chain joins TRBV7-2 and TRBJ1-6, with no clear D. Germline assignment: CDR1 SGHTA and CDR2 FQGNSA. Trimming removed 7 bases from V and 6 bases from J, with 10 bases in between. This CDR3 has 13 residues. Written as DNA, the CDR3 is TGTGCCAGCACCCTACCCATTAATTCACCCCTCCACTTT. It codes for CASTLPINSPLHF.

The rearrangement links TRBV29-1 to TRBJ2-3; D is tentatively TRBD1 or TRBD2 (5 bases each). CDR1 and CDR2 from the germline V gene are SQVTM and ANQGSEA. The V end was cut by 7 bases, the J end by 4 bases, with 9 bases between. This CDR3 contains 11 residues. CDR3 amino acids: CSGGGPDTQYF. DNA of the CDR3: TGCAGCGGGGGCGGGCCAGATACGCAGTATTTT.

The V and J genes are TRBV5-4 and TRBJ2-5; 14 bases match TRBD2. Germline values: CDR1 SGHNT, CDR2 YYREEE (reference sequence). The CDR3 runs to 19 residues. V was pared by 4 bases and J by 4 bases, with 15 bases of the junction left unmatched. The CDR3 is CASSGGLAGGTTWGETQYF. The CDR3 nucleotides read TGTGCCAGCAGCGGAGGACTAGCGGGGGGAACTACCTGGGGAGAGACCCAGTACTTC.

The chain recombines TRBV12-3 or TRBV12-4 with TRBJ1-1, with TRBD1 as a possible D gene (5 bases). The CDR3 spans 13 residues. V shed 3 bases and J shed 3 bases, with 8 bases lying between them. CDR3 bases: TGTGCCAGCAGTTTTGGGGCGCACACTGAAGCTTTCTTT. Its translation: CASSFGAHTEAFF.

The chain combines TRBV29-1 with TRBJ1-1; tentatively, D is TRBD1 (5 bases). CDR3 length equals 12 residues. V lost 7 bases and J lost 0, with 9 bases in between. CDR1 is SQVTM and CDR2 is ANQGSEA in the germline V gene. The CDR3 here is CSASDMNTEAFF. DNA for the CDR3: TGCAGCGCTTCGGACATGAACACTGAAGCTTTCTTT.

The genes are TRBV6-5 and TRBJ1-1; 9 bases map to TRBD1. J was trimmed by 0 bases and V by 2 bases; bases with no gene match: 4. CDR1 and CDR2 (germline): MNHEY, SVGAGI. This CDR3 contains 16 residues. The CDR3 bases are TGTGCCAGCAGTTACCGGACAGGGGTCATGAACACTGAAGCTTTCTTT. Its protein is CASSYRTGVMNTEAFF.

This clone has a single count. J is TRBJ2-7 and V is TRBV2, with 7 bases aligning to TRBD1. This CDR3 has 13 amino acids. Germline values: CDR1 SNHLY, CDR2 FYNNEI. Trimming at V came to 5 bases and at J to 3 bases, leaving 4 bases not matched to a gene. Written as DNA, the CDR3 is TGTGCCAGCAGTAGGGACAGTTTCTACGAGCAGTACTTC. Amino acids: CASSRDSFYEQYF.

The chain carries TRBV5-1 and TRBJ2-1; the match to TRBD2 covers 9 bases. V shed 2 bases, J shed 6 bases, and the junction held 3 bases outside the gene matches. The CDR3 extends over 14 amino acids. Germline CDR1 reads SGHRS; CDR2 reads YFSETQ. CDR3 sequence: CASSFGGGVNEQFF. The CDR3 region has the DNA TGCGCCAGCAGCTTTGGCGGGGGGGTCAATGAGCAGTTCTTC.

The chain joins TRBV5-4 to TRBJ2-1, with a possible D match to TRBD1 (6 bases). V shed 4 bases and J shed 3 bases, with 11 bases lying between them. The CDR3 totals 14 residues. Per germline, CDR1 SGHNT and CDR2 YYREEE (reference sequence). CDR3 sequence (DNA): TGTGCCAGCAGCACCGCGACAGGCTACAATGAGCAGTTCTTC. Residues: CASSTATGYNEQFF.

V usage is TRBV5-4 and J usage is TRBJ1-2; no firm D call. The CDR3 covers 12 residues. Per germline, CDR1 SGHNT and CDR2 YYREEE (reference sequence). Trimming took 0 bases from V and 6 from J, leaving 6 bases between them. The CDR3 bases are TGTGCCAGCAGCTTGGGGAGGGATGGCTACACCTTC. Protein: CASSLGRDGYTF.

The gene calls are TRBV7-2 and TRBJ2-1; tentatively, D is TRBD2 (5 bases). This CDR3 spans 15 amino acids. Germline loops: CDR1 SGHTA, CDR2 FQGNSA. V lost 5 bases to trimming and J lost 9 bases, with 20 bases between them. The CDR3 DNA reads as TGTGCCAGCAGCCCTGCGTGGTCGAGGGCAGGTGAGCAGTTCTTC. Translation gives CASSPAWSRAGEQFF.

The chain is built from TRBV7-6 and TRBJ2-5; 13 bases fit TRBD2. Germline loops: CDR1 SGHVS, CDR2 FNYEAQ. This CDR3 region has 16 residues. V shed 5 bases and J 6 bases; nucleotides not matched to a gene: 9. DNA for the CDR3: TGTGCCAGCAGCCCAAGACTAGCGGGGGGCGGGAAGACCCAGTACTTC. It specifies CASSPRLAGGGKTQYF.

The chain has TRBV25-1 and TRBJ2-7, with 7 bases identical to TRBD1. J was trimmed by 4 bases and V by 5 bases; bases with no gene match: 11. The CDR3 loop spans 15 amino acids. Germline values: CDR1 MGHDK, CDR2 SYGVNS. CDR3 DNA: TGTGCCAGCAGTACCACAGGGGCGATCCAATACGAGCAGTACTTC. Its translation is CASSTTGAIQYEQYF.

This sequence joins TRBV7-9 and TRBJ2-1; the match to TRBD2 covers 11 bases. V lost 1 base, J lost 11 bases, and 4 bases stayed unmatched. The CDR3 spans 14 residues. CDR1 and CDR2 from the germline V gene are SEHNR and FQNEAQ (reference sequence). In DNA form, the CDR3 reads TGTGCCAGCAGCTTAGTGGTAGCGGGGGGGAAGCAGTTCTTC. It encodes CASSLVVAGGKQFF.

V usage is TRBV28 and J usage is TRBJ1-1; 8 bases are a match to TRBD1. J was trimmed by 6 bases and V by 6 bases; bases with no gene match: 6. The CDR3 loop spans 13 amino acids. In germline, CDR1 is MDHEN, CDR2 SYDVKM. CDR3 DNA sequence: TGTGCCAGCAGGGGACAGGCTTTCGCTGAAGCTTTCTTT. Its protein product is CASRGQAFAEAFF. Full variable domain (remainder filled in from reference TRBV28 and TRBJ1-1): DVKVTQSSRYLVKRTGEKVFLECVQDMDHENMFWYRQDPGLGLRLIYFSYDVKMKEKGDIPEGYSVSREKKERFSLILESASTNQTSMYLCASRGQAFAEAFFGQGTRLTVV.